Shown below are 7 T cell receptor beta chains from a single sample sequenced in a study of shared clonotypes between healthy human individuals. Naive CD8 populations comprised CD45RO-negative cells positively selected for CCR7, excluding terminally differentiated effector memory CD45RA+ cells. Using immunoSEQ multiplex PCR, the repertoire was profiled, and TCRdb retains in-frame clones only, with some absent. The sample consists of around 1,900,000 clones, around 95% of them appearing once. The material sequenced was naive CD8+ T cells from PBMCs. The receptors shown here come from a man between 18 and 29 years old in good health. Some clones in this sample may be carry-over from other donors' samples.

This clone appeared once. In the same sample, other DNA sequences code for this CDR3. This rearrangement joins TRBV4-3 to TRBJ2-7, with 7 bases identical to TRBD1. The CDR3 length is 13 residues. Per germline, CDR1 LGHNA and CDR2 YSLEER. V shed 1 base and J 4 bases; nucleotides not matched to a gene: 1. CDR3 sequence reads: CASSQGTGYEQYF. CDR3 nucleotide sequence: TGCGCCAGCAGCCAAGGGACAGGATACGAGCAGTACTTC.

The chain uses TRBV2 and TRBJ1-4; D not resolved. The CDR3 is 12 residues long. The germline gives CDR1 SNHLY, CDR2 FYNNEI. V shed 6 bases and J shed 2 bases, with 4 bases lying between them. The CDR3 reads CASRVTNEKLFF. CDR3 DNA: TGTGCCAGCAGGGTGACTAATGAAAAACTGTTTTTT.

V usage is TRBV28 and J usage is TRBJ1-1, with TRBD1 as a possible D gene (6 bases). Trimming pared 6 bases from V and 4 bases from J, leaving 15 bases between. Germline assignment: CDR1 MDHEN and CDR2 SYDVKM. The CDR3 runs to 14 residues. The CDR3 DNA reads as TGTGCCAGCAGCGCTACAGGGAGAGGCACTGAAGCTTTCTTT. Translated: CASSATGRGTEAFF.

The chain joins TRBV9 to TRBJ2-1; 7 nucleotides align to TRBD2. Trimming at V came to 4 bases and at J to 4 bases, leaving 11 bases not matched to a gene. Germline assignment: CDR1 SGDLS and CDR2 YYNGEE. The CDR3 has 16 amino acids. The CDR3 region is CASSYKGLAEYNEQFF. In DNA, the CDR3 is TGTGCCAGCAGCTATAAGGGGCTAGCGGAATACAATGAGCAGTTCTTC. The entire variable domain, with the rest obtained from reference TRBV9 and TRBJ2-1, is as follows: DSGVTQTPKHLITATGQRVTLRCSPRSGDLSVYWYQQSLDQGLQFLIQYYNGEERAKGNILERFSAQQFPDLHSELNLSSLELGDSALYFCASSYKGLAEYNEQFFGPGTRLTVL.

The rearrangement joins TRBV5-6 to TRBJ2-3, with 7 bases matching TRBD1. With V trimmed by 4 bases and J by 2 bases, 10 bases remained unmatched. This CDR3 has 16 residues. CDR1 is SGHDT, CDR2 YYEEEE, per germline. CDR3 sequence (DNA): TGTGCCAGCAGCCCGGCCGGGACAGAGAACACAGATACGCAGTATTTT. It codes for CASSPAGTENTDTQYF.

This rearrangement joins TRBV10-3 to TRBJ1-6; unclear D gene. The germline V gene has CDR1 ENHRY and CDR2 SYGVKD. CDR3 length: 14 amino acids. The V and J ends lost 3 bases and 9 bases respectively, with 12 bases between them. The CDR3 spells CAISDDGWGSPLHF. The CDR3 nucleotides read TGTGCCATCAGTGATGACGGGTGGGGTTCACCCCTCCACTTT.

CDR3: CASSYDGGGHQPQHF. The CDR3 DNA sequence: TGTGCCAGCAGTTACGATGGGGGGGGGCATCAGCCCCAGCATTTT. The chain couples TRBV6-6 to TRBJ1-5; tentatively, D is TRBD1 (6 bases). The CDR3 is 15 amino acids. Germline assignment: CDR1 MNHNY and CDR2 SVGAGI (reference sequence). Deletions cut 2 bases from V and 5 bases from J, with 13 bases between.